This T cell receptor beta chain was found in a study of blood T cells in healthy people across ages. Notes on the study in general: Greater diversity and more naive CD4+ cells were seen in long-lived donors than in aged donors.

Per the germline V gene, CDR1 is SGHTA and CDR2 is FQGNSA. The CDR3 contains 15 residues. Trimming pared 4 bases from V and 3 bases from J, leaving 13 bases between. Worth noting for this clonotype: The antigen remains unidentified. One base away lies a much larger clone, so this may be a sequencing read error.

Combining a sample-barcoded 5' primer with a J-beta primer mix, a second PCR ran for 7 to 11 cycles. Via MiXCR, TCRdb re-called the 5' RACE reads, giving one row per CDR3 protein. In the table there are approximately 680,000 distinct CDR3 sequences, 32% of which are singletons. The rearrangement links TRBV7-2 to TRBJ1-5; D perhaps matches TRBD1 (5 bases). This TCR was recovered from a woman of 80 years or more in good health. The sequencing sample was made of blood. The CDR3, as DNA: TGTGCCAGCAGCTCCGTCGACGGGGCCAATCAGCCCCAGCATTTT. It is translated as CASSSVDGANQPQHF.